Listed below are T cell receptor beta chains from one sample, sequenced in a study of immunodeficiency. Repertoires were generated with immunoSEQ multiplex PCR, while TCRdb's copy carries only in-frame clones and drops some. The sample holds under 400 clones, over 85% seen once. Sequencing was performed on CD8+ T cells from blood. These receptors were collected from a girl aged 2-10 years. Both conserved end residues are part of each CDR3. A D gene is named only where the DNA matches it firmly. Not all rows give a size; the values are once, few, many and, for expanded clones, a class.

CASSYDSYEQYF	TGTGCCAGCAGTTACGACTCCTACGAGCAGTACTTC	once	12	TRBV6-5	TRBJ2-7	-
CASPKSSGRVYNEQFF	TGTGCCAGCCCCAAATCTAGCGGGAGGGTTTACAATGAGCAGTTCTTC	-	16	TRBV3-1/TRBV3-2	TRBJ2-1	TRBD2
CASSSSGVGNTIYF	TGTGCCAGCAGTTCCTCAGGGGTGGGAAACACCATATATTTT	-	14	TRBV27	TRBJ1-3	-
CASSTQGEGNQPQHF	TGTGCCAGCAGTACCCAGGGGGAAGGCAATCAGCCCCAGCATTTT	-	15	TRBV28	TRBJ1-5	TRBD1
CAISESTSRGRPPQYF	TGTGCCATCAGTGAGTCGACGTCCCGGGGCCGCCCTCCGCAGTACTTC	-	16	TRBV10-3	TRBJ2-7	-
CASSIQAPRETQYF	TGTGCCAGCAGCATACAGGCTCCTAGGGAGACCCAGTACTTC	-	14	TRBV5-5	TRBJ2-5	-
CASSRGGTPSYEQYF	TGTGCCAGCAGCCGAGGCGGGACTCCTAGTTACGAGCAGTACTTC	-	15	TRBV14	TRBJ2-7	-
CASSFTGNVNEQYF	TGCGCCAGCAGCTTTACAGGGAATGTTAACGAGCAGTACTTC	-	14	TRBV5-1	TRBJ2-7	-
CASSRMGNTIYF	TGTGCCAGCTCGAGGATGGGAAACACCATATATTTT	-	12	TRBV7-9	TRBJ1-3	-
CASSYGQGAYEQYF	TGTGCCAGCAGTTACGGACAGGGGGCCTACGAGCAGTACTTC	once	14	TRBV6-5	TRBJ2-7	TRBD1
CASSPSPPYEQYF	TGTGCCAGCAGCCCCTCCCCTCCTTACGAGCAGTACTTC	-	13	TRBV9	TRBJ2-7	-
CASSLGSSNQPQHF	TGTGCCAGCAGTTTAGGGTCTAGCAATCAGCCCCAGCATTTT	few	14	TRBV27	TRBJ1-5	-
CASSGLRNTIYF	TGTGCCAGCAGCGGACTAAGAAACACCATATATTTT	-	12	TRBV9	TRBJ1-3	-
CASSQELAGEQFF	TGTGCCAGCAGCCAAGAACTAGCCGGTGAGCAGTTCTTC	-	13	TRBV14	TRBJ2-1	-
CASSERSTARYTDTQYF	TGCGCCAGCAGTGAAAGGTCTACCGCCCGATACACAGATACGCAGTATTTT	once	17	TRBV10-2	TRBJ2-3	-
CASSEDAWTNYGYTF	TGTGCCAGCAGTGAGGACGCATGGACTAACTATGGCTACACCTTC	-	15	TRBV6-1	TRBJ1-2	-
CASSFLRFTDTQYF	TGTGCCAGCAGTTTTCTCAGGTTCACAGATACGCAGTATTTT	-	14	TRBV27	TRBJ2-3	-
CASRRRGDTQYF	TGTGCCAGCAGAAGACGGGGAGATACGCAGTATTTT	-	12	TRBV7-9	TRBJ2-3	-
CASSKVWTYGGAFF	TGTGCCAGCAGCAAAGTATGGACGTACGGCGGAGCTTTCTTT	-	14	TRBV21-1	TRBJ1-1	-
CASSLGTGLYGYTF	TGTGCCAGCAGCTTAGGGACAGGCCTCTATGGCTACACCTTC	-	14	TRBV7-9	TRBJ1-2	TRBD1
CASSPGLEETQYF	TGTGCCAGCTCACCAGGACTAGAAGAGACCCAGTACTTC	-	13	TRBV18	TRBJ2-5	TRBD2
CAAETGGGYTF	TGTGCCGCCGAGACAGGGGGAGGCTACACCTTC	-	11	TRBV25-1	TRBJ1-2	TRBD1
CASSTGSNQPQHF	TGTGCCAGCAGTACAGGGAGCAATCAGCCCCAGCATTTT	-	13	TRBV12-3/TRBV12-4	TRBJ1-5	-
CASRPLGLAGGPLEGFYNEQFF	TGTGCCAGCAGACCCCTTGGACTAGCGGGAGGGCCTTTAGAGGGGTTTTACAATGAGCAGTTCTTC	-	22	TRBV28	TRBJ2-1	TRBD2
CASSQDRGLKQPQHF	TGCGCCAGCAGCCAAGATAGGGGGCTCAAACAGCCCCAGCATTTT	few	15	TRBV4-3	TRBJ1-5	TRBD1
CASSQDLAGGWGTDTQYF	TGCGCCAGCAGCCAAGATCTAGCGGGAGGGTGGGGCACAGATACGCAGTATTTT	-	18	TRBV4-3	TRBJ2-3	TRBD2
CASSLPSGSTNIQYF	TGTGCCAGCAGCTTACCTAGCGGGAGTACAAACATTCAGTACTTC	once	15	TRBV5-6	TRBJ2-4	TRBD2
CASSLFLHVDTEAFF	TGTGCCAGCAGCTTATTTCTGCACGTGGACACTGAAGCTTTCTTT	-	15	TRBV7-9	TRBJ1-1	-
CASSLAYSTSTDTQYF	TGTGCCAGCAGCTTAGCTTACAGCACTAGCACAGATACGCAGTATTTT	-	16	TRBV7-9	TRBJ2-3	-
CASGLDLFFSGSFTADTQYF	TGTGCTAGTGGTTTGGACCTATTCTTCAGCGGGTCCTTCACCGCAGATACGCAGTATTTT	-	20	TRBV12-5	TRBJ2-3	-
CASSAEQGANTEAFF	TGTGCCAGCAGTGCCGAACAGGGGGCAAACACTGAAGCTTTCTTT	-	15	TRBV28	TRBJ1-1	TRBD1
CASSLSNNEQFF	TGTGCCAGCAGCTTATCGAACAATGAGCAGTTCTTC	-	12	TRBV7-9	TRBJ2-1	-
CASSLAGGETQYF	TGTGCCAGCAGTTTAGCGGGTGGAGAGACCCAGTACTTC	once	13	TRBV28	TRBJ2-5	-
CASSLDRIGYEQYF	TGCGCCAGCAGCTTGGACCGGATAGGTTACGAGCAGTACTTC	-	14	TRBV5-1	TRBJ2-7	-
CAISQGQTPYNEQFF	TGTGCCATCAGCCAGGGACAGACCCCTTACAATGAGCAGTTCTTC	-	15	TRBV10-3	TRBJ2-1	TRBD1
CASSPRHVEGDNEQFF	TGCGCCAGCAGCCCGAGACACGTCGAAGGCGACAATGAGCAGTTCTTC	once	16	TRBV4-3	TRBJ2-1	-
CASSYKGQGYYNEQFF	TGTGCCAGCAGTTACAAGGGACAGGGATACTACAATGAGCAGTTCTTC	-	16	TRBV6-2/TRBV6-3	TRBJ2-1	TRBD1
CASSLFHRAYEQYF	TGTGCCAGCAGTTTATTTCACAGGGCCTACGAGCAGTACTTC	-	14	TRBV27	TRBJ2-7	-
CASSLAHYSSGSDTQYF	TGTGCCAGCAGCTTAGCTCACTACTCCTCAGGGTCAGATACGCAGTATTTT	-	17	TRBV7-6	TRBJ2-3	-
CASSSGFGGEQFF	TGTGCCAGCAGCTCCGGCTTCGGGGGTGAGCAGTTCTTC	-	13	TRBV7-6	TRBJ2-1	-
CASSQDPSGSLTEQYF	TGCGCCAGCAGCCAAGATCCTAGCGGGAGTCTGACCGAGCAGTACTTC	-	16	TRBV4-3	TRBJ2-7	TRBD2